These T cell receptor beta chains were read from a single sample in a study of human T cells and chemical hapten exposure. One entry per CDR3 protein, called by TCRdb with MiXCR from the RACE reads. Found here are approximately 370,000 distinct CDR3 sequences, around 5.5% of them singletons; the top ten hold under 9.5%. Sample: whole blood, taken in connection with sensitization to the hapten diphenylcyclopropenone (DPC). The receptors shown here come from a woman aged 18-35 years with alopecia areata. Some clones in this sample may be carry-over from other donors' samples. Both conserved end residues are part of each CDR3. The D gene is left open where the match is weak. Size tells how often a clone was seen (once, few, many) or the class of an expanded clone, and some rows leave it out.

length	J	size	V	D	CDR3	DNA
13	TRBJ1-2	many	TRBV29-1	TRBD1	CSVAPTGRYGYTF	TGCAGCGTTGCCCCGACAGGGAGGTATGGCTACACCTTC
17	TRBJ2-3	many	TRBV7-9	TRBD1	CAFPARTGDSLTDTQYF	TGTGCCTTCCCCGCACGTACAGGGGACAGCCTCACAGATACGCAGTATTTT
12	TRBJ2-7	-	TRBV7-6	-	CASSLRGHEQYF	TGTGCCAGCAGCCTCAGGGGCCACGAGCAGTACTTC
14	TRBJ1-5	many	TRBV27	-	CASSLSGVGQPQHF	TGTGCCAGCAGTTTATCAGGGGTAGGGCAGCCCCAGCATTTT
14	TRBJ2-1	many	TRBV7-9	-	CASSLEVRTGEQFF	TGTGCCAGCAGCTTAGAGGTCAGGACGGGTGAGCAGTTCTTC
15	TRBJ1-2	many	TRBV9	TRBD1	CASSTDGTGRGGYTF	TGTGCCAGCAGCACAGACGGGACAGGGCGGGGTGGCTACACCTTC
15	TRBJ2-4	many	TRBV20-1	-	CSASLQGGVKNIQYF	TGCAGTGCTAGTCTGCAGGGGGGTGTCAAAAACATTCAGTACTTC
16	TRBJ2-2	many	TRBV5-6	-	CASSSMTIPNTGELFF	TGTGCCAGCAGCTCCATGACGATACCGAACACCGGGGAGCTGTTTTTT
13	TRBJ2-3	few	TRBV2	-	CASRRGAEDTQYF	TGTGCCAGCAGACGCGGGGCTGAAGATACGCAGTATTTT
15	TRBJ1-6	many	TRBV3-1	-	CASSQVQGLGSPLHF	TGTGCCAGCAGCCAGGTCCAGGGGCTCGGTTCACCCCTCCACTTT
12	TRBJ2-1	many	TRBV6-5	-	CASTNRVNEQFF	TGTGCCAGCACTAACAGGGTCAATGAGCAGTTCTTC
11	TRBJ2-3	few	TRBV12-3/TRBV12-4	-	CASGSKNTQYF	TGTGCCAGCGGAAGTAAAAATACGCAGTATTTT
14	TRBJ1-6	-	TRBV19	-	CASRGHQNNSPLHF	TGTGCCAGTAGGGGACATCAGAATAATTCACCCCTCCACTTT
13	TRBJ2-3	few	TRBV5-4	-	CASSLLSSDTQYF	TGTGCCAGCAGCCTCCTATCCTCCGATACGCAGTATTTT
15	TRBJ1-1	few	TRBV20-1	TRBD1	CSATRGAGGYTEAFF	TGCAGTGCTACGAGGGGGGCAGGGGGATACACTGAAGCTTTCTTT
15	TRBJ1-5	few	TRBV20-1	TRBD1	CSARVQGYGNQPQHF	TGCAGTGCTAGAGTACAGGGGTATGGCAATCAGCCCCAGCATTTT
16	TRBJ2-1	many	TRBV6-6	-	CASSYSPSGSYNEQFF	TGTGCCAGCAGTTACTCCCCATCTGGCAGTTACAATGAGCAGTTCTTC
15	TRBJ2-7	few	TRBV7-2	TRBD2	CASSTGLAGGYEQYF	TGTGCCAGCAGCACGGGACTAGCGGGGGGTTACGAGCAGTACTTC
15	TRBJ1-5	many	TRBV20-1	-	CSATGVGEGNQPQHF	TGCAGTGCCACGGGAGTCGGGGAGGGCAATCAGCCCCAGCATTTT
14	TRBJ2-4	-	TRBV7-2	-	CASSLPLAKNIQYF	TGTGCCAGCAGCTTACCATTAGCCAAAAACATTCAGTACTTC
16	TRBJ2-2	many	TRBV6-4	TRBD1	CASSSGTAQTTGELFF	TGTGCCAGCAGCTCCGGGACAGCCCAAACTACCGGGGAGCTGTTTTTT
13	TRBJ2-2	many	TRBV6-5	-	CASSYGLTGELFF	TGTGCCAGCAGTTACGGGCTCACCGGGGAGCTGTTTTTT
17	TRBJ2-1	-	TRBV4-3	TRBD1	CASSQGDTGTGGNEQFF	TGCGCCAGCAGCCAAGGGGATACCGGGACAGGGGGCAATGAGCAGTTCTTC
15	TRBJ2-3	-	TRBV7-3	TRBD2	CASSLSGGPTDTQYF	TGTGCCAGCAGCCTTAGCGGGGGGCCCACAGATACGCAGTATTTT
12	TRBJ2-3	-	TRBV6-5	-	CASRSRTDTQYF	TGTGCCAGTCGGTCGCGCACAGATACGCAGTATTTT
15	TRBJ1-5	few	TRBV28	-	CASSLYHGGNQPQHF	TGTGCCAGCAGTCTCTATCACGGGGGAAATCAGCCCCAGCATTTT
15	TRBJ1-1	many	TRBV7-2	-	CASSLAQWVWTEAFF	TGTGCCAGCAGCTTAGCCCAGTGGGTTTGGACTGAAGCTTTCTTT
16	TRBJ2-3	-	TRBV27	-	CASSFAGPSDTDTQYF	TGTGCCAGCAGTTTTGCGGGTCCTAGCGACACAGATACGCAGTATTTT
13	TRBJ1-5	-	TRBV20-1	-	CSARARHSQPQHF	TGCAGTGCCCGGGCCCGGCACAGTCAGCCCCAGCATTTT
15	TRBJ2-7	many	TRBV11-2	-	CASSLLAGVPYEQYF	TGTGCCAGCAGCTTACTGGCAGGGGTGCCCTACGAGCAGTACTTC
14	TRBJ2-3	few	TRBV10-3	TRBD2	CAISLREGPDTQYF	TGTGCCATCAGTCTCCGGGAGGGGCCAGATACGCAGTATTTT
13	TRBJ1-3	many	TRBV4-3	-	CASSLTAGNTIYF	TGCGCCAGCAGCCTAACCGCTGGAAACACCATATATTTT
17	TRBJ2-6	many	TRBV7-9	-	CASSPTYSGPGANVLTF	TGTGCCAGCAGCCCGACCTACTCCGGGCCTGGGGCCAACGTCCTGACTTTC
13	TRBJ2-3	few	TRBV2	TRBD1	CASQGEYTDTQYF	TGTGCCAGCCAGGGGGAGTACACAGATACGCAGTATTTT
16	TRBJ2-4	-	TRBV4-3	TRBD2	CASSWGLAGSKNIQYF	TGCGCCAGCAGCTGGGGACTAGCGGGGTCCAAAAACATTCAGTACTTC
12	TRBJ1-1	-	TRBV7-2	-	CASSLDEAKAFF	TGTGCCAGCAGCCTCGACGAGGCAAAAGCTTTCTTT
14	TRBJ2-5	many	TRBV7-2	-	CASSSERGSETQYF	TGTGCCAGCAGCTCAGAACGGGGATCAGAGACCCAGTACTTC
15	TRBJ1-6	-	TRBV4-1	TRBD1	CASSQVLTGASPLHF	TGCGCCAGCAGCCAAGTCCTGACAGGGGCTTCACCCCTCCACTTT
17	TRBJ1-6	-	TRBV6-5	-	CASSRAGGGSYNSPLHF	TGTGCCAGCAGCCGCGCTGGGGGTGGTTCCTATAATTCACCCCTCCACTTT
15	TRBJ2-3	many	TRBV24-1	-	CATSETRDHTDTQYF	TGTGCCACCAGTGAGACCAGGGACCACACAGATACGCAGTATTTT
16	TRBJ2-1	few	TRBV5-1	-	CASSLDRASSYNEQFF	TGCGCCAGCAGCTTGGACAGGGCCAGCTCCTACAATGAGCAGTTCTTC
14	TRBJ2-1	-	TRBV27	TRBD2	CASRLAGGPHEQFF	TGTGCCAGCAGGCTAGCGGGGGGGCCACATGAGCAGTTCTTC
15	TRBJ2-3	many	TRBV10-3	TRBD1	CAISDGAGGGDTQYF	TGTGCCATCAGTGATGGGGCAGGGGGCGGAGATACGCAGTATTTT
14	TRBJ1-5	few	TRBV6-5	-	CASSTTGGKQPQHF	TGTGCCAGCAGTACGACCGGGGGAAAGCAGCCCCAGCATTTT